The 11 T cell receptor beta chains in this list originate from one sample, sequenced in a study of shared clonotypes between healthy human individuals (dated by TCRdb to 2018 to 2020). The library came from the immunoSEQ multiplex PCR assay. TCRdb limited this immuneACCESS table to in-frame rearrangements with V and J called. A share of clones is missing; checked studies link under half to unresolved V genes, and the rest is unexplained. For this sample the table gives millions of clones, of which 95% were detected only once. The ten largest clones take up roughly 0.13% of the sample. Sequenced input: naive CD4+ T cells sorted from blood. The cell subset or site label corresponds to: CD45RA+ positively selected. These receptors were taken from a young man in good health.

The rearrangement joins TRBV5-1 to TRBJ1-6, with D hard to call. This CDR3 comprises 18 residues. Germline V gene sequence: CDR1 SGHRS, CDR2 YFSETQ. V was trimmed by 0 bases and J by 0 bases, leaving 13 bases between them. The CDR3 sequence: CASSLGTGQSSYNSPLHF. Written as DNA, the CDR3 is TGCGCCAGCAGCTTGGGAACGGGCCAAAGCTCCTATAATTCACCCCTCCACTTT.

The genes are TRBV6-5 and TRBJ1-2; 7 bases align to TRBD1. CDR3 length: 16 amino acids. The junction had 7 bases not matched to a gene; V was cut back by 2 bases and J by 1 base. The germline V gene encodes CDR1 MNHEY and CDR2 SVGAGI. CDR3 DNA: TGTGCCAGCAGTTACGCGGGACAGAGTATTAACTATGGCTACACCTTC. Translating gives CASSYAGQSINYGYTF.

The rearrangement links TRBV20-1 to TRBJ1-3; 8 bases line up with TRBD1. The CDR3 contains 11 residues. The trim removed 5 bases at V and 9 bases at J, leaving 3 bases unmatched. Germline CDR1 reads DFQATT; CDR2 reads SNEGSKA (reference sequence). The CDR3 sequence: CSASGGPTIYF. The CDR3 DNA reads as TGCAGTGCTTCAGGGGGCCCCACCATATATTTT.

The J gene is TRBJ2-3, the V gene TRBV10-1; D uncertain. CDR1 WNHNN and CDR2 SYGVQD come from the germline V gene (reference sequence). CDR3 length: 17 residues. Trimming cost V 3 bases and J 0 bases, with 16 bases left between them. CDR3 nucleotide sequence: TGCGCCAGCAGTGATGTGGAAAGGGTACTAAGCACAGATACGCAGTATTTT. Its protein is CASSDVERVLSTDTQYF.

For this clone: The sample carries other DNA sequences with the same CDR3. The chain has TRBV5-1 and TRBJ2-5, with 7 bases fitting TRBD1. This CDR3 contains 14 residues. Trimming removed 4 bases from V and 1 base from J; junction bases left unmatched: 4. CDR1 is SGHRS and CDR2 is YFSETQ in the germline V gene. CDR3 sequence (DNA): TGCGCCAGCAGCGCTGGGACAGCCCAAGAGACCCAGTACTTC. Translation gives CASSAGTAQETQYF.

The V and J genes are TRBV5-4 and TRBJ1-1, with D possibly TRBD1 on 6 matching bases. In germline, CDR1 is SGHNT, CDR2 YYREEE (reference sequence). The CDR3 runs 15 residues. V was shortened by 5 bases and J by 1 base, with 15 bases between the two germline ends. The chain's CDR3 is CASRADVGGNTEAFF. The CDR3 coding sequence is TGTGCCAGCAGGGCAGATGTAGGGGGGAACACTGAAGCTTTCTTT.

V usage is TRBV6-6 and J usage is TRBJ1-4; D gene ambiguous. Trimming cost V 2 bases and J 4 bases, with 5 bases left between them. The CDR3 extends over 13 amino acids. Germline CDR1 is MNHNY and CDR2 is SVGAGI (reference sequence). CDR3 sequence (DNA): TGTGCCAGCAGTTACGCCGGTAATGAAAAACTGTTTTTT. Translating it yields CASSYAGNEKLFF.

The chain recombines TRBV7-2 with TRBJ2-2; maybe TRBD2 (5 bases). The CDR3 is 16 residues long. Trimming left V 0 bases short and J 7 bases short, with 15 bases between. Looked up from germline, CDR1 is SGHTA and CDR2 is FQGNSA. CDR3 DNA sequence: TGTGCCAGCAGCTTAGCGCTAATGGCCGGGGTCGGGGAGCTGTTTTTT. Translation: CASSLALMAGVGELFF.

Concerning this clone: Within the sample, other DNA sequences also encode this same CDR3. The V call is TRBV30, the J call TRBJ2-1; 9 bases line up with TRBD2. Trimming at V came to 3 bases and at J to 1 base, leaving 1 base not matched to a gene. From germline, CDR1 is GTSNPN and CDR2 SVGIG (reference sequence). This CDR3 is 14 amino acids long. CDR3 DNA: TGTGCCTGGAGAAGCGGGGGGTCCTACAATGAGCAGTTCTTC. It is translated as CAWRSGGSYNEQFF.

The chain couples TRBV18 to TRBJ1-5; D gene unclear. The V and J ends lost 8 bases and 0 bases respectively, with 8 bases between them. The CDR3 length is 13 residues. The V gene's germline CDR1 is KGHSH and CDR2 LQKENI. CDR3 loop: CASTSGSNQPQHF. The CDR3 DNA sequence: TGTGCCAGCACATCAGGTAGCAATCAGCCCCAGCATTTT.

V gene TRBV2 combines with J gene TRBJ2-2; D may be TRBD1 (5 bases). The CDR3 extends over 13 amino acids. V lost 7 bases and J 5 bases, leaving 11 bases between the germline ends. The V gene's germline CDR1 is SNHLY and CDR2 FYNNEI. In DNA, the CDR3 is TGTGCCAGCACCGAGACAGTTACCGGGGAGCTGTTTTTT. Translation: CASTETVTGELFF.